Each of the 27 T cell receptor beta chains below was sequenced from the same sample in a study of T-cell reconstitution after alpha-beta-depleted transplantation in children. Unique molecular identifiers were incorporated during preparation of the TCRbeta library. Using its own MiXCR run on the PCR reads, TCRdb lists one record per CDR3 protein. Of about 230,000 distinct CDR3 sequences in the sample, approximately 9.8% were seen once. The sequencing used PBMCs from the stem cell graft donor, collected from the stem cell graft. All receptors come from a human donor who donated a stem cell graft to a child with SCID.

Regarding this clonotype: One base away lies a much larger clone, so this may be a sequencing read error. Because the CDR3's place on the DNA is in doubt, the DNA is left out and the CDR3 is given as listed by TCRdb. The chain links TRBV20-1 to TRBJ2-3; the D call TRBD1 from the table was never checked on the DNA. Germline assignment: CDR1 DFQATT and CDR2 SNEGSKA (reference sequence). The CDR3 is 16 amino acids long, termini counted. CDR3 protein: CSACYRVGVGTDTLYF.

This clonotype was observed many times. This sequence joins TRBV5-1 and TRBJ1-6; D unresolved. From germline, CDR1 is SGHRS and CDR2 YFSETQ. The CDR3 is made up of 15 amino acids. The ends were cut back, 0 bases at V and 11 bases at J, with 15 bases in the middle. CDR3 sequence (DNA): TGCGCCAGCAGCTTGGGTGACACCGTCTCGCCACCCCTCCACTTT. Protein product: CASSLGDTVSPPLHF.

This clonotype was seen ten or more times. This chain uses TRBV7-8 with TRBJ1-5, with TRBD1 as a possible D gene (6 bases). V gave up 0 bases and J gave up 6 bases, with 15 bases separating them. This CDR3 contains 16 residues. The germline CDR1 and CDR2 sequences are SGHVS and FQNEAQ. CDR3 amino acids: CASSLARQGIGQPQHF. Written as DNA, the CDR3 is TGTGCCAGCAGCTTAGCGAGGCAGGGGATCGGTCAGCCCCAGCATTTT.

This clonotype was detected many times. The V and J genes are TRBV20-1 and TRBJ2-1; 14 bases line up with TRBD2. Germline values: CDR1 DFQATT, CDR2 SNEGSKA (reference sequence). Trimming at V came to 5 bases and at J to 6 bases, leaving 15 bases not matched to a gene. The CDR3 has 18 residues. CDR3 DNA sequence: TGCAGTGCTCTCCGGACTAGCGGGGGGTCAATTTACTCCAATGAGCAGTTCTTC. This translates into CSALRTSGGSIYSNEQFF.

The V and J genes are TRBV7-2 and TRBJ2-3; D not certain. Germline V gene data show CDR1 as SGHTA and CDR2 as FQGNSA. This CDR3 is 14 amino acids long. V was pared by 3 bases and J by 2 bases, with 9 bases between. The chain's CDR3 is CASSFGLDTDTQYF. The CDR3 bases are TGTGCCAGCAGCTTTGGCCTAGACACAGATACGCAGTATTTT. Full variable domain (remainder filled in from reference TRBV7-2 and TRBJ2-3): GAGVSQSPSNKVTEKGKDVELRCDPISGHTALYWYRQSLGQGLEFLIYFQGNSAPDKSGLPSDRFSAERTGGSVSTLTIQRTQQEDSAVYLCASSFGLDTDTQYFGPGTRLTVL.

This clonotype has ten or more counts. The CDR3: CASSSGTGGSYTF. The CDR3 DNA reads as TGTGCCAGCAGCTCCGGGACAGGGGGAAGCTACACCTTC. This chain links TRBV6-6 with TRBJ1-2; 11 bases match TRBD1. With V trimmed by 6 bases and J by 9 bases, 6 bases remained unmatched. Germline values: CDR1 MNHNY, CDR2 SVGAGI (reference sequence). CDR3 length: 13 residues.

This clonotype was found many times. This chain joins TRBV20-1 and TRBJ2-2; tentative D call: TRBD2 (5 bases). Germline-derived CDR1 and CDR2 are DFQATT and SNEGSKA (reference sequence). Trimming cost V 5 bases and J 6 bases, with 13 bases left between them. The CDR3 sequence is 13 residues long. The CDR3 sequence: CSAVKDGAGELFF. The CDR3 DNA reads TGCAGTGCTGTAAAGGACGGGGCCGGGGAGCTGTTTTTT.

This clonotype was found many times. This chain joins TRBV7-9 and TRBJ2-1; D remains unclear. This CDR3 contains 13 residues. Trimming left V 3 bases short and J 9 bases short, with 12 bases between. CDR1 and CDR2 from the germline V gene are SEHNR and FQNEAQ (reference sequence). The chain's CDR3 is CASSFPPGSEQFF. The CDR3 nucleotides are TGTGCCAGCAGCTTCCCTCCGGGTAGTGAGCAGTTCTTC. Drawing the rest from reference TRBV7-9 and TRBJ2-1, the complete variable domain is DTGVSQNPRHKITKRGQNVTFRCDPISEHNRLYWYRQTLGQGPEFLTYFQNEAQLEKSRLLSDRFSAERPKGSFSTLEIQRTEQGDSAMYLCASSFPPGSEQFFGPGTRLTVL.

This clonotype showed up many times. The chain joins TRBV12-3 or TRBV12-4 to TRBJ2-5; a possible D gene is TRBD2 (6 bases). This CDR3 comprises 15 residues. V lost 0 bases to trimming and J lost 5 bases, with 13 bases between them. The CDR3 reads CASSLAGTRRETQYF. For the CDR3, the DNA is TGTGCCAGCAGTTTAGCCGGGACTCGCCGGGAGACCCAGTACTTC.

The sample holds many counts of this clonotype. This chain uses TRBV7-2 with TRBJ1-5, with 7 bases that match TRBD1. The V gene's germline CDR1 is SGHTA and CDR2 FQGNSA. There are 14 residues in the CDR3. V was clipped by 5 bases and J by 7 bases; unmatched bases: 8. The DNA for the CDR3 is TGTGCCAGCAGCGATGCCGACAGGGACCAGCCCCAGCATTTT. Its protein product is CASSDADRDQPQHF.

This clonotype was recorded many times. The chain combines TRBV10-2 with TRBJ2-2; 11 bases are shared with TRBD2. There are 15 residues in the CDR3. J lost 4 bases, V lost 10 bases, and 8 bases had no gene match. Germline V gene data show CDR1 as WSHSY and CDR2 as SAAADI. The CDR3 DNA reads TGCGCCACCCGAACTAGCGGGGGCGCCACCGGGGAGCTGTTTTTT. It translates to CATRTSGGATGELFF.

This clonotype came up many times. V is TRBV5-1 and J is TRBJ2-5; 7 bases are shared with TRBD1. Germline V CDR1 and CDR2: SGHRS, YFSETQ. The CDR3 has 15 residues. With 0 bases clipped from V and 0 bases from J, the junction kept 2 bases outside the gene matches. The CDR3 DNA follows: TGCGCCAGCAGCTTGGGACAGGGATACCAAGAGACCCAGTACTTC. It yields the protein CASSLGQGYQETQYF.

This clonotype came up many times. The chain employs TRBV21-1 and TRBJ1-5; the table's TRBD1 call for D was not verified on the DNA. TRBV21-1 corresponds to a pseudogene. CDR3 length equals 17 residues. CDR3 loop: CASSCPGRQISNQPQHF. The CDR3 DNA follows: TGTGCCAGCAGCTGTCCCGGACGACAAATTAGCAATCAGCCCCAGCATTTT.

The table lists this clonotype with a few counts. The gene calls are TRBV6-6 and TRBJ1-1; unclear D gene. The germline V gene has CDR1 MNHNY and CDR2 SVGAGI (reference sequence). The V end lost 2 bases, the J end lost 10 bases, and 11 bases lay between the germline ends. This CDR3 has 12 amino acids. The CDR3 here is CASSYGMEGAFF. The CDR3 coding sequence is TGTGCCAGCAGTTACGGGATGGAGGGAGCTTTCTTT.

The chain combines TRBV20-1 with TRBJ2-7; 8 bases align to TRBD1. The V gene end was trimmed by 3 bases and the J gene end by 3 bases; junction bases not matched to a gene: 10. The CDR3 length is 15 residues. Germline loops: CDR1 DFQATT, CDR2 SNEGSKA (reference sequence). In DNA form, the CDR3 reads TGCAGTGCTAGCGTCAGGGGGCGCCACCACTACGAGCAGTACTTC. Protein product: CSASVRGRHHYEQYF.

At least ten counts were recorded for this clonotype. The V call is TRBV12-3 or TRBV12-4, the J call TRBJ1-2, with 8 bases identical to TRBD1. V shed 3 bases, J shed 4 bases, and the junction held 7 bases outside the gene matches. This CDR3 has 15 residues. CDR3 region: CASSFAGTGFYGYTF. DNA for the CDR3: TGTGCCAGCAGTTTTGCCGGGACAGGATTCTATGGCTACACCTTC.

In its sample, this clonotype was seen many times. The chain links TRBV7-9 to TRBJ2-1; a possible D gene is TRBD1 (6 bases). Germline CDR1 and CDR2: SEHNR and FQNEAQ (reference sequence). This CDR3 comprises 16 residues. The V and J ends lost 2 bases and 4 bases respectively, with 15 bases between them. CDR3 loop: CASSLLPGTRYNEQFF. The CDR3 region has the DNA TGTGCCAGCAGCTTACTACCCGGGACAAGATACAATGAGCAGTTCTTC.

This clonotype came up many times. The V call is TRBV20-1, the J call TRBJ1-3; D call uncertain. The V gene lost 5 bases and the J gene lost 0 bases, with 5 bases spanning the gap. The CDR3 is 12 residues long. Germline-derived CDR1 and CDR2 are DFQATT and SNEGSKA (reference sequence). The CDR3 loop is CSALSSGNTIYF. The CDR3 nucleotides are TGCAGTGCTTTGAGCTCTGGAAACACCATATATTTT.

This clonotype was observed many times. V and J are TRBV5-5 and TRBJ1-5, with D perhaps matching TRBD1 (5 bases). In germline, CDR1 is SGHKS, CDR2 YYEKEE (reference sequence). Deletions cut 5 bases from V and 5 bases from J, with 11 bases between. CDR3 length equals 13 residues. The chain's CDR3 is CASSRGGDQPQHF. The CDR3 nucleotides read TGTGCCAGCAGTCGCGGGGGGGATCAGCCCCAGCATTTT.

Details on this clonotype: A much more abundant neighbour one base away suggests this may be a read error. The chain uses TRBV12-3 or TRBV12-4 and TRBJ2-5, with D perhaps being TRBD1 or TRBD2 (6 bases each). The CDR3 is made up of 15 amino acids. The CDR3: CDSSLEGGQGWTQYF. The CDR3 coding sequence is TGTGACAGCAGTTTAGAGGGGGGACAAGGGTGGACCCAGTACTTC.

This clonotype was recorded at least ten times. The gene calls are TRBV20-1 and TRBJ2-5; D call uncertain. CDR3 length: 13 residues. The germline V gene encodes CDR1 DFQATT and CDR2 SNEGSKA (reference sequence). V was trimmed by 3 bases and J by 0 bases, leaving 8 bases between them. In DNA form, the CDR3 reads TGCAGTGCTAGCAGTGACAACCAAGAGACCCAGTACTTC. Amino acid sequence: CSASSDNQETQYF.

This clonotype was counted at least ten times. This chain joins TRBV20-1 and TRBJ2-5; D is possibly TRBD2 (6 bases). Trimming took 6 bases from V and 4 from J, leaving 15 bases between them. There are 13 residues in the CDR3. Germline V lookup: CDR1 DFQATT, CDR2 SNEGSKA (reference sequence). The DNA for the CDR3 is TGCAGTGCCCCACTAGCAGCAGCAGAGACCCAGTACTTC. Translation: CSAPLAAAETQYF.

The chain joins TRBV7-3 to TRBJ1-1; D perhaps matches TRBD1 (5 bases). From germline, CDR1 is SGHTA and CDR2 FQGTGA. The CDR3 contains 15 residues. V shed 5 bases and J shed 1 base, with 14 bases lying between them. The CDR3 reads CASSPTPTANTEAFF. CDR3 in DNA: TGTGCCAGCAGCCCGACTCCGACAGCGAACACTGAAGCTTTCTTT.

This clonotype was observed a few times. This chain connects TRBV15 to TRBJ2-7, with D hard to call. The CDR3 length is 14 residues. Trimming removed 5 bases from V and 6 bases from J, with 17 bases in between. CDR1 is LNHNV and CDR2 is YYDKDF in the germline V gene (reference sequence). This chain's CDR3 is CATSGVPGWGEQYF. The CDR3 DNA is TGTGCCACCAGCGGAGTCCCAGGATGGGGCGAGCAGTACTTC. Based on the CDR3 plus reference TRBV15 and TRBJ2-7, the full variable domain is DAMVIQNPRYQVTQFGKPVTLSCSQTLNHNVMYWYQQKSSQAPKLLFHYYDKDFNNEADTPDNFQSRRPNTSFCFLDIRSPGLGDTAMYLCATSGVPGWGEQYFGPGTRLTVT.

The sample holds many counts of this clonotype. The chain carries TRBV5-1 and TRBJ2-3, with 9 bases that match TRBD1. This CDR3 is 15 amino acids long. The germline gives CDR1 SGHRS, CDR2 YFSETQ. With 1 base clipped from V and 6 bases from J, the junction kept 6 bases outside the gene matches. For the CDR3, the DNA is TGCGCCAGCAGCTTGAGGACAGGGGCGTCGGATACGCAGTATTTT. It is translated as CASSLRTGASDTQYF.

This clonotype has at least ten counts. This chain connects TRBV6-1 to TRBJ1-1, with D maybe TRBD1 (5 bases). CDR1 is MNHNS, CDR2 SASEGT, per germline. Deletions cut 6 bases from V and 1 base from J, with 9 bases between. The CDR3 extends over 13 amino acids. The CDR3 region is CASRDMTNTEAFF. The CDR3 DNA is TGTGCCAGCAGGGACATGACGAACACTGAAGCTTTCTTT.

There are many counts of this clonotype. V is TRBV7-2 and J is TRBJ2-7, with 7 bases that match TRBD1. CDR1 and CDR2 from the germline V gene are SGHTA and FQGNSA. V was clipped by 1 base and J by 5 bases; unmatched bases: 8. CDR3 length equals 15 residues. The CDR3, as DNA: TGTGCCAGCAGCTTAGTGGGCAGGGGGTTCGACGAGCAGTACTTC. This gives the protein CASSLVGRGFDEQYF.